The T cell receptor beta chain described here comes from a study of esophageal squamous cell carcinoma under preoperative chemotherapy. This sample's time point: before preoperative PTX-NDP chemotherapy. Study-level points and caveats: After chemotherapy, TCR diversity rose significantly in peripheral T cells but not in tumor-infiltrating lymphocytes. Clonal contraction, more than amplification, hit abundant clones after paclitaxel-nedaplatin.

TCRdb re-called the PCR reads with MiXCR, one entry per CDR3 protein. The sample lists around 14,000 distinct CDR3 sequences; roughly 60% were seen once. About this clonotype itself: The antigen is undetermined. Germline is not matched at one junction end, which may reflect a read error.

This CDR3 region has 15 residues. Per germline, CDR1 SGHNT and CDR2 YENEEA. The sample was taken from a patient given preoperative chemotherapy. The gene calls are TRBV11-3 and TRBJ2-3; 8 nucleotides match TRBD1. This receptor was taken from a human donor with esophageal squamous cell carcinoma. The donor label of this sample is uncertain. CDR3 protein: CSRGPRQGATETQYF. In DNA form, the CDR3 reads TGTTCCAGGGGCCCCAGGCAGGGGGCAACAGAGACGCAGTATTTT.